Shown below are 9 T cell receptor beta chains from a single sample sequenced in a study of neurological immune-mediated disorders. Documented time point: longitudinal time-point 3. TCRdb recomputed calls from the 5' RACE reads with MiXCR, one row per CDR3 protein. The table has approximately 89,000 distinct CDR3 sequences, approximately 4.3% seen once. The sequenced material came from PBMCs. Receptor source: a woman aged 55-70 years with multiple sclerosis.

The sample holds many counts of this clonotype. V is TRBV7-9 and J is TRBJ1-2, with 9 bases aligning to TRBD1. This CDR3 spans 15 amino acids. In germline, CDR1 is SEHNR, CDR2 FQNEAQ (reference sequence). Trimming at V came to 5 bases and at J to 6 bases, leaving 10 bases not matched to a gene. CDR3 sequence (DNA): TGTGCCAGCAGCAGGGACAGGGCGACTGGTGATGGCTACACCTTC. Its translation: CASSRDRATGDGYTF. Drawing the rest from reference TRBV7-9 and TRBJ1-2, the complete variable domain is DTGVSQNPRHKITKRGQNVTFRCDPISEHNRLYWYRQTLGQGPEFLTYFQNEAQLEKSRLLSDRFSAERPKGSFSTLEIQRTEQGDSAMYLCASSRDRATGDGYTFGSGTRLTVV.

This clonotype occurred many times. The genes are TRBV5-1 and TRBJ2-7; no firm D call. This CDR3 contains 12 residues. CDR1 and CDR2 from the germline V gene are SGHRS and YFSETQ. V lost 4 bases and J lost 4, with 9 bases in between. CDR3 sequence: CASSADGYEQYF. CDR3 nucleotide sequence: TGCGCCAGCAGCGCAGACGGGTACGAGCAGTACTTC.

The chain recombines TRBV5-1 with TRBJ1-2; D perhaps matches TRBD1 (6 bases). Trimming took off 4 bases at V and 8 bases at J, with 12 bases between the two ends. Germline V gene sequence: CDR1 SGHRS, CDR2 YFSETQ. CDR3 size: 12 residues. The CDR3 loop is CASSQGQGGYTF. The CDR3 region has the DNA TGCGCCAGCAGCCAGGGACAAGGAGGCTACACCTTC.

Note on this clonotype: This clone may be a read error of a much larger clone one base away. The chain recombines TRBV20-1 with TRBJ1-6; D gene unclear. V lost 6 bases and J 7 bases, leaving 16 bases between the germline ends. CDR3 length equals 14 residues. Per germline, CDR1 DFQATT and CDR2 SNEGSKA (reference sequence). CDR3 sequence reads: CSAPRELTNSPLHF. The CDR3 DNA is TGCAGTGCCCCCCGGGAGCTCACAAATTCACCCCTCCACTTT.

This clonotype occurred many times. The gene calls are TRBV20-1 and TRBJ2-1; the D gene is possibly TRBD1 (6 bases). Germline CDR1 reads DFQATT; CDR2 reads SNEGSKA (reference sequence). Trimming stripped 6 bases from V and 4 bases from J, with 16 bases between. This CDR3 region has 14 residues. CDR3 DNA: TGCAGTGCAATACAGGGTTCCCGGTACAATGAGCAGTTCTTC. Translation gives CSAIQGSRYNEQFF.

In this sample, this clonotype turned up many times. J is TRBJ2-5 and V is TRBV5-1; TRBD2 matches at 7 bases. Germline V gene data show CDR1 as SGHRS and CDR2 as YFSETQ. The V segment lost 0 bases and the J segment 5 bases; nucleotides outside the gene matches: 7. This CDR3 is 15 amino acids long. CDR3: CASSLVAGESETQYF. As DNA, the CDR3 is TGCGCCAGCAGCTTGGTTGCGGGGGAATCGGAGACCCAGTACTTC.

This clonotype was recorded at least ten times. The chain joins TRBV5-1 to TRBJ2-2; TRBD2 might be the D (5 bases). Germline CDR1 reads SGHRS; CDR2 reads YFSETQ. The CDR3 is 14 amino acids. V lost 4 bases, J lost 4 bases, and 11 bases lay in between. As DNA, the CDR3 is TGCGCCAGCAGCCCCGGGGATCTCACCGGGGAGCTGTTTTTT. This codes for CASSPGDLTGELFF.

The table lists this clonotype with many counts. The rearrangement uses TRBV6-5 and TRBJ2-1; maybe TRBD2 (6 bases). Looked up from germline, CDR1 is MNHEY and CDR2 is SVGAGI. Between the trimmed V and J ends, which lost 5 bases and 4 bases, there was a span of 15 bases. This CDR3 contains 15 residues. The DNA for the CDR3 is TGTGCCAGCAGTCCTACGATTGGGGGGTACAATGAGCAGTTCTTC. This encodes CASSPTIGGYNEQFF.

The table lists this clonotype with many counts. V and J are TRBV20-1 and TRBJ2-7; 13 bases align to TRBD2. With 5 bases clipped from V and 9 bases from J, the junction kept 19 bases outside the gene matches. Per germline, CDR1 DFQATT and CDR2 SNEGSKA (reference sequence). The CDR3 runs 17 residues. In DNA, the CDR3 is TGCAGTGCTCCCGGGACTAGCGGGACTACCCACCTACGAAGGCAGTACTTC. It encodes CSAPGTSGTTHLRRQYF.